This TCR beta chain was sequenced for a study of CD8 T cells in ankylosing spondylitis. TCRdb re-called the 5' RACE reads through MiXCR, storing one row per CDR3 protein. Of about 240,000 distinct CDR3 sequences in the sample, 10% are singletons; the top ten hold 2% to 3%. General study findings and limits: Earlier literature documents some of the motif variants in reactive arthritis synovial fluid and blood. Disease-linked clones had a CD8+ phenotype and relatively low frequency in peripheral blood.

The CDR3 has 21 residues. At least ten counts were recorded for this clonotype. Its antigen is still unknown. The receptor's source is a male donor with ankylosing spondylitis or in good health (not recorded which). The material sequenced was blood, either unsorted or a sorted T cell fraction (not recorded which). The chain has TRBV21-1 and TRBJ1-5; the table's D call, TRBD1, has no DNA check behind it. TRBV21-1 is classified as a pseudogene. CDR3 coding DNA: TGTGCCAGCAGCAAACGCCATGCGGGCCCCCTGGACAGCCCCAGCAATCAGCCCCAGCATTTT. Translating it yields CASSKRHAGPLDSPSNQPQHF.